The present entry profiles one T cell receptor (beta chain) with its context. The sample belongs to a study of blood T cells in healthy people across ages. For the second PCR, which ran for roughly 7 to 11 cycles, a sample-barcoded 5' primer and a J-beta primer mix were used. TCRdb reprocessed the 5' RACE reads via MiXCR and lists one record per CDR3 protein. Of 650,000 to 950,000 distinct CDR3 sequences listed, 40% to 50% are singletons. PBMCs were isolated at a quantity of at least 6.5 million per sample. Germline assignment: CDR1 SGDLS and CDR2 YYNGEE. CDR3 length: 18 amino acids. Sequencing was performed on blood. The clonotype originates from a man aged 55 to 70 in good health. The genes are TRBV9 and TRBJ2-4; TRBD2 matches 9 bases. The end of the DNA is better explained by TRBJ2-5, so the J call may be wrong. The CDR3 sequence: CASSVGFPTSGFQETQYF. The DNA for the CDR3 is TGTGCCAGCAGCGTAGGTTTTCCGACTAGCGGATTCCAAGAGACCCAGTACTTC.